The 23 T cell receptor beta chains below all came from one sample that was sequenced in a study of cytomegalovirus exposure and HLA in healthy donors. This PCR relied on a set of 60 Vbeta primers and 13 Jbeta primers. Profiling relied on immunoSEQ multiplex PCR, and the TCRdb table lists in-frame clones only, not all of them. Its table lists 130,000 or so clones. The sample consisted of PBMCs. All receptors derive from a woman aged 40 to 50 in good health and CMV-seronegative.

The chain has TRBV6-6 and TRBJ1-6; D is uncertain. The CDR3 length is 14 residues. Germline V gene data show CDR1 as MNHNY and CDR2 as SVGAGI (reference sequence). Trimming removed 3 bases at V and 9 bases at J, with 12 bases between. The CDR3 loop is CASSYEGGSSPLHF. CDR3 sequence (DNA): TGTGCCAGCAGTTATGAGGGAGGGAGTTCACCCCTCCACTTT.

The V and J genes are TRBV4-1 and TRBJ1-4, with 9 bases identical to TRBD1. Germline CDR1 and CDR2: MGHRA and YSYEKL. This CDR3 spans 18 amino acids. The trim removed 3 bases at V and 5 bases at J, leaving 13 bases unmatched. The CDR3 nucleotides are TGCGCCAGCAGCCAGCTCATCCGGGGGACAGGGAGAAATGAAAAACTGTTTTTT. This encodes CASSQLIRGTGRNEKLFF.

CDR3 sequence: CSAGGTEAFF. CDR3 in DNA: TGCAGCGCAGGGGGTACTGAAGCTTTCTTT. This rearrangement joins TRBV29-1 to TRBJ1-1; TRBD1 matches 7 bases. The V gene end was trimmed by 7 bases and the J gene end by 5 bases; junction bases not matched to a gene: 1. This CDR3 is 10 amino acids long. Germline CDR1 reads SQVTM; CDR2 reads ANQGSEA.

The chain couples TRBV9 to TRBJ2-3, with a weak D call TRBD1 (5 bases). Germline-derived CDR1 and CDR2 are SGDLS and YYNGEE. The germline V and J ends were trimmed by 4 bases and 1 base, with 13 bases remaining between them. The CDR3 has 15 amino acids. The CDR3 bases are TGTGCCAGCAGCCTAGGCGACAGAGGCACAGATACGCAGTATTTT. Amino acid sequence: CASSLGDRGTDTQYF. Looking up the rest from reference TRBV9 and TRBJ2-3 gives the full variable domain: DSGVTQTPKHLITATGQRVTLRCSPRSGDLSVYWYQQSLDQGLQFLIQYYNGEERAKGNILERFSAQQFPDLHSELNLSSLELGDSALYFCASSLGDRGTDTQYFGPGTRLTVL.

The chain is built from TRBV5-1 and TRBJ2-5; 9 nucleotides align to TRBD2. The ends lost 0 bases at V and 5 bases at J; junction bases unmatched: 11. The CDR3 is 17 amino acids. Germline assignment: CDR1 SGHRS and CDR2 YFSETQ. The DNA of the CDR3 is TGCGCCAGCAGCTTGGGCTTAGCGGGGGCCCCAGTCGAGACCCAGTACTTC. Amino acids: CASSLGLAGAPVETQYF.

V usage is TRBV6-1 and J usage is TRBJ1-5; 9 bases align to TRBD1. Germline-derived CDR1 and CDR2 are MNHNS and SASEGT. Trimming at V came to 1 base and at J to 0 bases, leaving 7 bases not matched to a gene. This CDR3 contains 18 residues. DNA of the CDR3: TGTGCCAGCAGTGAAGGACAGGGGGTCCCTTATAGCAATCAGCCCCAGCATTTT. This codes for CASSEGQGVPYSNQPQHF.

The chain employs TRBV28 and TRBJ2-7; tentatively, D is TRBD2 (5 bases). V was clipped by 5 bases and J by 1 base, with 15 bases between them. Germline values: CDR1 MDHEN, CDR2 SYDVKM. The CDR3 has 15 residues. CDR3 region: CASSPPGGLSYEQYF. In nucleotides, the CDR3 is TGTGCCAGCAGTCCCCCCGGCGGGCTTTCCTACGAGCAGTACTTC.

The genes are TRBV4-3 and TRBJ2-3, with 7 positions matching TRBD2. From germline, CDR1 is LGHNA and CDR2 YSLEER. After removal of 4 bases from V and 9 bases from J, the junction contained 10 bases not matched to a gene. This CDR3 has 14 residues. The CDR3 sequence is CASSPSGGGLTQYF. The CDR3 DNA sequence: TGCGCCAGCAGCCCCTCCGGGGGAGGGCTAACGCAGTATTTT.

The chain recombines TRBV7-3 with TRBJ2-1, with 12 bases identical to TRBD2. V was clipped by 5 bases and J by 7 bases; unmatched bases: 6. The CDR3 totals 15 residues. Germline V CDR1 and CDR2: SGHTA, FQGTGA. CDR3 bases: TGTGCCAGCAGCCCGACTAGCGGGGGAGGGAATGAGCAGTTCTTC. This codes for CASSPTSGGGNEQFF. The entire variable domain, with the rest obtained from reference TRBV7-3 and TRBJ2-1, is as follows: GAGVSQTPSNKVTEKGKYVELRCDPISGHTALYWYRQSLGQGPEFLIYFQGTGAADDSGLPNDRFFAVRPEGSVSTLKIQRTERGDSAVYLCASSPTSGGGNEQFFGPGTRLTVL.

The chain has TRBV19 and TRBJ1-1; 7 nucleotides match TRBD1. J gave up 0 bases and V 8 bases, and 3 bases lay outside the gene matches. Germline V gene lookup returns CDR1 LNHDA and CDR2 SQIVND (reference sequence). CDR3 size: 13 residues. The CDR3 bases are TGTGCCAGTGGACAGGCCATGAACACTGAAGCTTTCTTT. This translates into CASGQAMNTEAFF.

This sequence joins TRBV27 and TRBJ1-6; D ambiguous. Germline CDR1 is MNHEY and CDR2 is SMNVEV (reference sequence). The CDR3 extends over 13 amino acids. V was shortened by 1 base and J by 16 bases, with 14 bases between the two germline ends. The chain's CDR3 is CASSLWTGIALHF. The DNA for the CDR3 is TGTGCCAGCAGTTTATGGACGGGGATTGCTCTCCACTTT.

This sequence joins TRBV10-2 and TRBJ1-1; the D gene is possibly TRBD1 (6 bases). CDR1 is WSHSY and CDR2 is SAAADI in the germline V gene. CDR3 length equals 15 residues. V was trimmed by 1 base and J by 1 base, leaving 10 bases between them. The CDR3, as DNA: TGCGCCAGCAGTGAGTGGGGACAAGGGAACACTGAAGCTTTCTTT. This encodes CASSEWGQGNTEAFF.

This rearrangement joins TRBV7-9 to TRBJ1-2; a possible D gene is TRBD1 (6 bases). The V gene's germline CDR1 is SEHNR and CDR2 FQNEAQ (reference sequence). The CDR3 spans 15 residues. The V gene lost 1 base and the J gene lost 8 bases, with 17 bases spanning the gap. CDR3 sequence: CASSLGGLGGLGYTF. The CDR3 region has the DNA TGTGCCAGCAGCTTAGGGGGACTGGGGGGGCTCGGCTACACCTTC.

As DNA, the CDR3 is TGTGCCAGCAGACTGGACAGGGGCCTCTATGGCTACACCTTC. Its protein product is CASRLDRGLYGYTF. The chain employs TRBV7-2 and TRBJ1-2; 9 bases line up with TRBD1. J gave up 4 bases and V 6 bases, and 6 bases lay outside the gene matches. From germline, CDR1 is SGHTA and CDR2 FQGNSA. The CDR3 is 14 residues long.

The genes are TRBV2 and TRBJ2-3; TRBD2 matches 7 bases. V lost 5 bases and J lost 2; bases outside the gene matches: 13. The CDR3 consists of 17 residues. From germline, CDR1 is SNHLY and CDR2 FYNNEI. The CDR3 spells CASSREGGVPLTDTQYF. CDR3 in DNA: TGTGCCAGCAGTAGGGAGGGTGGGGTACCTCTCACAGATACGCAGTATTTT.

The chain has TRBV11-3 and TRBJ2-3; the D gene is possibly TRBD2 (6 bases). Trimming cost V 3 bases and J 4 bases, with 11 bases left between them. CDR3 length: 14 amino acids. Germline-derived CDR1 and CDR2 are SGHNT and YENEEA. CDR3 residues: CASSFSSVADTQYF. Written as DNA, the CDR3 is TGTGCCAGCAGCTTCTCTAGCGTAGCAGATACGCAGTATTTT.

The CDR3 region is CASSRSGGDQETQYF. The CDR3 DNA is TGTGCCAGCAGCCGTAGCGGGGGGGATCAAGAGACCCAGTACTTC. This chain connects TRBV11-2 to TRBJ2-5; TRBD2 matches 11 bases. The length of the CDR3 is 15 residues. The germline V gene has CDR1 SGHAT and CDR2 FQNNGV. With 5 bases clipped from V and 2 bases from J, the junction kept 4 bases outside the gene matches.

This CDR3 reads CASSQTSPGELFF. The CDR3 DNA follows: TGTGCCAGCAGCCAAACTAGCCCCGGGGAGCTGTTTTTT. This chain joins TRBV5-4 and TRBJ2-2; D perhaps matches TRBD2 (6 bases). The V and J ends lost 4 bases and 6 bases respectively, with 10 bases between them. From germline, CDR1 is SGHNT and CDR2 YYREEE (reference sequence). CDR3 size: 13 residues.

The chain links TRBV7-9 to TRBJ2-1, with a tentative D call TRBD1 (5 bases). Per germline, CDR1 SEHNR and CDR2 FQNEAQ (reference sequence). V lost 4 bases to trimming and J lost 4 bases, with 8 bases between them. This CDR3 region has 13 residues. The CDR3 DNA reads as TGTGCCAGCAGCTCGGACATATACAATGAGCAGTTCTTC. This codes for CASSSDIYNEQFF. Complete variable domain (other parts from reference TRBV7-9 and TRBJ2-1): DTGVSQNPRHKITKRGQNVTFRCDPISEHNRLYWYRQTLGQGPEFLTYFQNEAQLEKSRLLSDRFSAERPKGSFSTLEIQRTEQGDSAMYLCASSSDIYNEQFFGPGTRLTVL.

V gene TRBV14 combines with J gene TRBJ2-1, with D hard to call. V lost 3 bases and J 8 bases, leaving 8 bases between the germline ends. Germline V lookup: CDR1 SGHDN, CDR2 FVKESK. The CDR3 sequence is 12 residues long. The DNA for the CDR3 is TGTGCCAGCAGCCAGATCAGGTATGAGCAGTTCTTC. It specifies CASSQIRYEQFF.

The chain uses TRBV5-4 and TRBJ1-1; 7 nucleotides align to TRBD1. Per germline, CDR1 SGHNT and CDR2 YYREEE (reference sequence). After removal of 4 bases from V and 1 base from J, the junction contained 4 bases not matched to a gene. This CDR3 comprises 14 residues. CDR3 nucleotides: TGTGCCAGCAGCGGACGGACAGGGAACACTGAAGCTTTCTTT. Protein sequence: CASSGRTGNTEAFF.

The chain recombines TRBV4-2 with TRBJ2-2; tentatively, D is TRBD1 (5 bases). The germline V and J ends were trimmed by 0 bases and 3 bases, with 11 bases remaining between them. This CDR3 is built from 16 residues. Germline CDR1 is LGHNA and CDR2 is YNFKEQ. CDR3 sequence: CASSQEAPGYTGELFF. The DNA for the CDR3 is TGTGCCAGCAGCCAAGAGGCCCCAGGGTACACCGGGGAGCTGTTTTTT.

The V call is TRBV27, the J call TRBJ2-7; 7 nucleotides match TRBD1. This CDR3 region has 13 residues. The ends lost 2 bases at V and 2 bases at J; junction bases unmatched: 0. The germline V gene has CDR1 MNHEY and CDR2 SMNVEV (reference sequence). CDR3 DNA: TGTGCCAGCAGTTTAGACAGGGCCTACGAGCAGTACTTC. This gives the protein CASSLDRAYEQYF.